Below, 18 T cell receptor beta chains from the same sample are listed, as sequenced in a study of T cells in localized non-small cell lung cancer. TCRdb's copy holds only in-frame clones and misses some; the assay was immunoSEQ multiplex PCR. The table lists roughly 30,000 clones, 92% of them singletons. This material consisted of peripheral blood mononuclear cells, taken before any cancer treatment. The receptors here all came from a woman aged 40-75 years with stage III lung adenocarcinoma.

This chain joins TRBV19 and TRBJ1-1, with 7 bases fitting TRBD1. In germline, CDR1 is LNHDA, CDR2 SQIVND (reference sequence). Trimming took 6 bases from V and 8 from J; bases not matched to a gene: 9. The CDR3 runs to 13 residues. The CDR3 coding sequence is TGTGCCAGTAGCCCAGACAGGGATCGCGAAGCTTTCTTT. Amino acids: CASSPDRDREAFF.

This chain connects TRBV15 to TRBJ1-4; D perhaps matches TRBD1 (6 bases). The CDR3 runs 15 residues. Germline CDR1 LNHNV, CDR2 YYDKDF (reference sequence). V lost 3 bases and J lost 7, with 15 bases in between. CDR3 in amino acids: CATSREGGRAEKLFF. Written as DNA, the CDR3 is TGTGCCACCAGCAGGGAAGGGGGGCGGGCTGAAAAACTGTTTTTT. The full variable domain, in which reference TRBV15 and TRBJ1-4 provide the parts outside the CDR3, is DAMVIQNPRYQVTQFGKPVTLSCSQTLNHNVMYWYQQKSSQAPKLLFHYYDKDFNNEADTPDNFQSRRPNTSFCFLDIRSPGLGDTAMYLCATSREGGRAEKLFFGSGTQLSVL.

The V and J genes are TRBV18 and TRBJ2-7; 11 nucleotides align to TRBD2. Germline CDR1 is KGHSH and CDR2 is LQKENI. Germline trimming cut 1 base from V and 2 bases from J; bases unmatched to any gene: 7. The CDR3 length is 17 residues. CDR3 bases: TGTGCCAGCTCACCACAGGGACCGGGACTAGCGGCCTACGAGCAGTACTTC. Protein sequence: CASSPQGPGLAAYEQYF.

The chain links TRBV28 to TRBJ1-5; no clear D gene. Trimming cost V 4 bases and J 1 base, with 11 bases left between them. The CDR3 loop spans 15 amino acids. CDR1 and CDR2 from the germline V gene are MDHEN and SYDVKM. CDR3 amino acids: CASSSPTLSNQPQHF. In DNA, the CDR3 is TGTGCCAGCAGTTCCCCGACACTGAGCAATCAGCCCCAGCATTTT.

The chain is built from TRBV27 and TRBJ2-2, with D perhaps TRBD1 (6 bases). The CDR3 consists of 15 residues. Germline V lookup: CDR1 MNHEY, CDR2 SMNVEV (reference sequence). Trimming left V 0 bases short and J 6 bases short, with 11 bases between. As DNA, the CDR3 is TGTGCCAGCAGTTTATCTTTAGCAGGGGCCGGGGAGCTGTTTTTT. It yields the protein CASSLSLAGAGELFF.

This rearrangement joins TRBV6-5 to TRBJ1-5; D uncertain. V was clipped by 7 bases and J by 1 base, with 5 bases between them. The germline V gene encodes CDR1 MNHEY and CDR2 SVGAGI. This CDR3 has 12 amino acids. In DNA form, the CDR3 reads TGTGCCAGCAAGAAAAGCAATCAGCCCCAGCATTTT. It translates to CASKKSNQPQHF.

The genes are TRBV2 and TRBJ1-2; D is ambiguous. CDR3 length: 12 amino acids. Trimming cost V 2 bases and J 6 bases, with 7 bases left between them. Germline V CDR1 and CDR2: SNHLY, FYNNEI. DNA of the CDR3: TGTGCCAGCAGTGAAATGGGGAATGGCTACACCTTC. Translated: CASSEMGNGYTF.

The chain links TRBV7-2 to TRBJ2-2, with 7 bases that match TRBD2. Trimming removed 10 bases from V and 6 bases from J; junction bases left unmatched: 11. Germline values: CDR1 SGHTA, CDR2 FQGNSA. The CDR3 contains 14 residues. CDR3: CATRSGTLAGELFF. The DNA for the CDR3 is TGTGCCACCCGCAGCGGGACTTTAGCCGGGGAGCTGTTTTTT.

A single count supports this clone. V gene TRBV11-3 combines with J gene TRBJ2-1; weak D call: TRBD1 (6 bases). With 4 bases removed from V and 7 bases from J, the gap between germline ends came to 11 bases. This CDR3 comprises 13 residues. Germline CDR1 reads SGHNT; CDR2 reads YENEEA. The CDR3 region has the DNA TGTGCCAGCAGCTCGGACCAGGGGAATGAGCAGTTCTTC. Translating it yields CASSSDQGNEQFF.

This sequence joins TRBV5-1 and TRBJ2-1, with 15 bases matching TRBD2. The CDR3 runs to 18 residues. Trimming removed 0 bases from V and 2 bases from J; junction bases left unmatched: 3. Germline CDR1 reads SGHRS; CDR2 reads YFSETQ. CDR3: CASSLGTSGRAPYNEQFF. In DNA, the CDR3 is TGCGCCAGCAGCTTGGGGACTAGCGGGAGGGCCCCCTACAATGAGCAGTTCTTC.

This chain connects TRBV6-1 to TRBJ1-5, with no clear D. The V and J ends lost 3 bases and 10 bases respectively, with 19 bases between them. CDR1 MNHNS and CDR2 SASEGT come from the germline V gene. The CDR3 consists of 15 residues. Here the CDR3 reads CASSEFGPNVGPQHF. The CDR3 nucleotides read TGTGCCAGCAGTGAGTTTGGACCGAACGTAGGTCCCCAGCATTTT.

This chain uses TRBV7-9 with TRBJ2-1; 7 bases map to TRBD2. V lost 5 bases, J lost 2 bases, and 6 bases stayed unmatched. The length of the CDR3 is 15 residues. Germline-derived CDR1 and CDR2 are SEHNR and FQNEAQ (reference sequence). The CDR3 nucleotides are TGTGCCAGCAGCCCTAGCGGAGTGACCTACAATGAGCAGTTCTTC. Encoded protein: CASSPSGVTYNEQFF. Combining the CDR3 with reference TRBV7-9 and TRBJ2-1 gives the whole variable domain DTGVSQNPRHKITKRGQNVTFRCDPISEHNRLYWYRQTLGQGPEFLTYFQNEAQLEKSRLLSDRFSAERPKGSFSTLEIQRTEQGDSAMYLCASSPSGVTYNEQFFGPGTRLTVL.

The chain is built from TRBV27 and TRBJ2-3; D is perhaps TRBD2 (5 bases). The CDR3 length is 15 residues. The V and J ends lost 3 bases and 2 bases respectively, with 12 bases between them. Germline V gene sequence: CDR1 MNHEY, CDR2 SMNVEV (reference sequence). As DNA, the CDR3 is TGTGCCAGCAGTTTCCGGAGGACTTCCACAGATACGCAGTATTTT. Its protein is CASSFRRTSTDTQYF.

The CDR3 nucleotides read TGTGCCAGCTCACCCAAACGCATAGCGGGAGTAGATACCGGGGAGCTGTTTTTT. As protein: CASSPKRIAGVDTGELFF. The chain links TRBV18 to TRBJ2-2; 9 positions match TRBD2. The V gene end was trimmed by 3 bases and the J gene end by 5 bases; junction bases not matched to a gene: 13. This CDR3 contains 18 residues. CDR1 is KGHSH, CDR2 LQKENI, per germline.

The V and J genes are TRBV11-3 and TRBJ2-5; D not resolved. V lost 5 bases to trimming and J lost 5 bases, with 12 bases between them. The germline gives CDR1 SGHNT, CDR2 YENEEA. The CDR3 sequence is 13 residues long. The DNA for the CDR3 is TGTGCCAGCAGCATAAGGGTAGATGAGACCCAGTACTTC. The encoded protein is CASSIRVDETQYF.

CDR3 loop: CASQWRGGTLNEQFF. CDR3 DNA: TGTGCCAGTCAGTGGCGGGGGGGCACTCTTAATGAGCAGTTCTTC. The chain couples TRBV11-3 to TRBJ2-1; 9 bases line up with TRBD2. The CDR3 extends over 15 amino acids. With 9 bases clipped from V and 7 bases from J, the junction kept 13 bases outside the gene matches. The germline V gene has CDR1 SGHNT and CDR2 YENEEA.

The rearrangement joins TRBV5-8 to TRBJ2-2; D is possibly TRBD2 (6 bases). The V end lost 3 bases, the J end lost 6 bases, and 6 bases lay between the germline ends. Germline loops: CDR1 SGHTS, CDR2 YDEGEE. This CDR3 comprises 12 residues. The CDR3 DNA is TGTGCCAGCAGCTGGGGGGCCGGGGAGCTGTTTTTT. As protein: CASSWGAGELFF.

The rearrangement uses TRBV18 and TRBJ2-1; a possible D gene is TRBD2 (6 bases). The length of the CDR3 is 14 residues. In germline, CDR1 is KGHSH, CDR2 LQKENI. The ends were cut back, 6 bases at V and 4 bases at J, with 13 bases in the middle. The CDR3: CASSPGDPYNEQFF. The CDR3 region has the DNA TGTGCCAGCTCCCCGGGAGACCCTTACAATGAGCAGTTCTTC. Combining the CDR3 with reference TRBV18 and TRBJ2-1 gives the whole variable domain NAGVMQNPRHLVRRRGQEARLRCSPMKGHSHVYWYRQLPEEGLKFMVYLQKENIIDESGMPKERFSAEFPKEGPSILRIQQVVRGDSAAYFCASSPGDPYNEQFFGPGTRLTVL.